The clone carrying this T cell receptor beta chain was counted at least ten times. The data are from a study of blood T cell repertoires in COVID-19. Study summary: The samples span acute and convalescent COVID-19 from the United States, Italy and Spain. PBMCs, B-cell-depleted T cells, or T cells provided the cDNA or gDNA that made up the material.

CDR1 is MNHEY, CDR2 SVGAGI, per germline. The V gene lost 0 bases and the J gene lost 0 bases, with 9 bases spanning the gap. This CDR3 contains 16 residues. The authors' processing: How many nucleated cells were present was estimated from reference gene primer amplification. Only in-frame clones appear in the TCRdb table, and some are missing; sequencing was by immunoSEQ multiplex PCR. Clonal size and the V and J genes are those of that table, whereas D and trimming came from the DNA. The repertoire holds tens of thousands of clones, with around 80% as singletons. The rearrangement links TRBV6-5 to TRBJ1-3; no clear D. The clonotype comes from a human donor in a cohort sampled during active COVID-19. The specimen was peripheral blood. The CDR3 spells CASSYSWTDSGNTIYF. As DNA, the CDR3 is TGTGCCAGCAGTTACTCGTGGACTGACTCTGGAAACACCATATATTTT.